This is a list of T cell receptor beta chains from one sample in a study of T cell repertoires in cytomegalovirus infection. TCRdb reprocessed the reads via MiXCR and lists one record per CDR3 protein. Counted here are some 220,000 distinct CDR3 sequences, approximately 7% occurring once; the ten biggest clones make up around 6.9%. Sequences were obtained from PBMCs. The receptors shown here come from a human donor in good health (CMV status not recorded). Some clones in this sample may be carry-over from other donors' samples. Both conserved end residues are part of each CDR3. The order of the fields is J gene, V gene, D gene, CDR3 length, clone size, CDR3 DNA, CDR3 protein. A D gene is named only where the DNA matches it firmly. Only part of the rows carry a size: once, few, many, or a class if the clone is expanded.

j_gene: TRBJ1-1; v_gene: TRBV7-6; d_gene: -; len: 12; abundance: few; CDR3nt: TGTGCCAGCAGCTTTGACACCACTGAAGCTTTCTTT; CDR3aa: CASSFDTTEAFF
j_gene: TRBJ2-5; v_gene: TRBV2; d_gene: -; len: 14; abundance: -; CDR3nt: TGTGCCAGCAGTGAAGAGGTGCCTCAAAAGACCCAGTACTTC; CDR3aa: CASSEEVPQKTQYF
j_gene: TRBJ2-3; v_gene: TRBV4-2; d_gene: -; len: 17; abundance: many; CDR3nt: TGTGCCAGCAGCCAAGCGACGCGGGGCGGGGGCACAGATACGCAGTATTTT; CDR3aa: CASSQATRGGGTDTQYF
j_gene: TRBJ2-7; v_gene: TRBV30; d_gene: -; len: 13; abundance: -; CDR3nt: TGTGCCTGGAGGGGTCCCCCAGGGCTCGAGCAGTACTTC; CDR3aa: CAWRGPPGLEQYF
j_gene: TRBJ2-2; v_gene: TRBV29-1; d_gene: -; len: 15; abundance: many; CDR3nt: TGCAGCGTTGAAGAGGCCAGAACGAACACCGGGGAGCTGTTTTTT; CDR3aa: CSVEEARTNTGELFF
j_gene: TRBJ1-1; v_gene: TRBV10-3; d_gene: -; len: 15; abundance: few; CDR3nt: TGTGCCATCAGCCCTAACAGGTTGGGGGACACTGAAGCTTTCTTT; CDR3aa: CAISPNRLGDTEAFF
j_gene: TRBJ1-1; v_gene: TRBV18; d_gene: -; len: 15; abundance: few; CDR3nt: TGTGCCAGCTCACCACCTAACGGGGCGGCCACTGAAGCTTTCTTT; CDR3aa: CASSPPNGAATEAFF
j_gene: TRBJ1-5; v_gene: TRBV4-2; d_gene: -; len: 16; abundance: many; CDR3nt: TGTGCCAGCAGCCAAGCCCCGACCGGGGGCGGTCAGCCCCAGCATTTT; CDR3aa: CASSQAPTGGGQPQHF
j_gene: TRBJ1-2; v_gene: TRBV7-6; d_gene: -; len: 13; abundance: many; CDR3nt: TGTGCCAGCAGCGTCGGACAGATGTATGGCTACACCTTC; CDR3aa: CASSVGQMYGYTF
j_gene: TRBJ2-2; v_gene: TRBV7-2; d_gene: -; len: 13; abundance: many; CDR3nt: TGTGCCAGCAGCACCACGTTCACCGGGGAGCTGTTTTTT; CDR3aa: CASSTTFTGELFF
j_gene: TRBJ1-1; v_gene: TRBV29-1; d_gene: -; len: 13; abundance: many; CDR3nt: TGCAGCGTTGCCTCATCGGGGAACACTGAAGCTTTCTTT; CDR3aa: CSVASSGNTEAFF
j_gene: TRBJ1-5; v_gene: TRBV7-9; d_gene: -; len: 15; abundance: many; CDR3nt: TGTGCCAGCAGCTTTGGGGGGCCGGGAAATCAGCCCCAGCATTTT; CDR3aa: CASSFGGPGNQPQHF
j_gene: TRBJ1-2; v_gene: TRBV4-3; d_gene: -; len: 15; abundance: many; CDR3nt: TGCGCCAGCAGCCAAGATTCCCTGGGGAGCTATGGCTACACCTTC; CDR3aa: CASSQDSLGSYGYTF
j_gene: TRBJ1-5; v_gene: TRBV6-2/TRBV6-3; d_gene: TRBD1; len: 17; abundance: -; CDR3nt: TGTGCCAGCAGACAACTTAGGACAGGGAGGATTAATCAGCCCCAGCATTTT; CDR3aa: CASRQLRTGRINQPQHF
j_gene: TRBJ2-3; v_gene: TRBV18; d_gene: -; len: 15; abundance: many; CDR3nt: TGTGCCAGCTCAACCACCCGTCTCCGCACAGATACGCAGTATTTT; CDR3aa: CASSTTRLRTDTQYF
j_gene: TRBJ1-1; v_gene: TRBV30; d_gene: -; len: 14; abundance: few; CDR3nt: TGTGCCTGGACCTCAGGACTAGCGAACACTGAAGCTTTCTTT; CDR3aa: CAWTSGLANTEAFF
j_gene: TRBJ1-3; v_gene: TRBV20-1; d_gene: -; len: 13; abundance: many; CDR3nt: TGCAGTGCTAGCGAAGGAGGGGGACACACCATATATTTT; CDR3aa: CSASEGGGHTIYF
j_gene: TRBJ1-2; v_gene: TRBV7-2; d_gene: -; len: 12; abundance: many; CDR3nt: TGTGCCAGCAGCTTAGCGTTGTCACCCTCATCCTTC; CDR3aa: CASSLALSPSSF
j_gene: TRBJ2-7; v_gene: TRBV19; d_gene: TRBD1; len: 15; abundance: many; CDR3nt: TGTGCCAGTAGTTTGGGACAGTTCCGCTCCTACGAGCAGTACTTC; CDR3aa: CASSLGQFRSYEQYF
j_gene: TRBJ1-1; v_gene: TRBV12-5; d_gene: -; len: 12; abundance: many; CDR3nt: TGTGCTAGTGGTTTGCGAGGGCTGACAGCTTTCTTT; CDR3aa: CASGLRGLTAFF
j_gene: TRBJ1-5; v_gene: TRBV9; d_gene: -; len: 15; abundance: few; CDR3nt: TGTGCCAGCAGCGTAGGCCCGGGAGGGAGTCAGCCCCAGCATTTT; CDR3aa: CASSVGPGGSQPQHF
j_gene: TRBJ1-4; v_gene: TRBV4-2; d_gene: -; len: 15; abundance: -; CDR3nt: TGTGCCAGCAGCCAAGACTCGGGTATCAATGAAAAACTGTTTTTT; CDR3aa: CASSQDSGINEKLFF
j_gene: TRBJ1-6; v_gene: TRBV10-3; d_gene: -; len: 15; abundance: many; CDR3nt: TGTGCCATCAGTGAAGACGGACAGCATAATTCACCCCTCCACTTT; CDR3aa: CAISEDGQHNSPLHF
j_gene: TRBJ2-2; v_gene: TRBV7-9; d_gene: TRBD1; len: 15; abundance: once; CDR3nt: TGTGCCAGCAGCCCCAGGGGGACGAACACCGGGGAGCTGTTTTTT; CDR3aa: CASSPRGTNTGELFF
j_gene: TRBJ1-4; v_gene: TRBV7-2; d_gene: -; len: 18; abundance: many; CDR3nt: TGTGCCAGCAGCTTAGGGATAGGGGCAGCTCAGGCTGATGAAAAACTGTTTTTT; CDR3aa: CASSLGIGAAQADEKLFF
j_gene: TRBJ2-7; v_gene: TRBV5-6; d_gene: -; len: 15; abundance: many; CDR3nt: TGTGCCAGCATCCAACAACCAGGACAGCCCTACGAGCAGTACTTC; CDR3aa: CASIQQPGQPYEQYF
j_gene: TRBJ1-2; v_gene: TRBV14; d_gene: TRBD1; len: 17; abundance: many; CDR3nt: TGTGCCAGCAGCCCTACCGGGACAGGGGGATTTGGCTATGGCTACACCTTC; CDR3aa: CASSPTGTGGFGYGYTF
j_gene: TRBJ2-7; v_gene: TRBV7-2; d_gene: TRBD2; len: 12; abundance: many; CDR3nt: TGTGCCAGCAGCGGGGGGGGCTACGAGCAGTACTTC; CDR3aa: CASSGGGYEQYF
j_gene: TRBJ2-1; v_gene: TRBV6-2/TRBV6-3; d_gene: -; len: 16; abundance: many; CDR3nt: TGTGCCAGCAGTCAGCCGTTGCGGGGGCCCGGAAATGAGCAGTTCTTC; CDR3aa: CASSQPLRGPGNEQFF
j_gene: TRBJ1-2; v_gene: TRBV28; d_gene: TRBD1; len: 12; abundance: many; CDR3nt: TGTGCCAGCACTCAGGGGGGCTATGGCTACACCTTC; CDR3aa: CASTQGGYGYTF
j_gene: TRBJ2-5; v_gene: TRBV11-2; d_gene: -; len: 15; abundance: many; CDR3nt: TGTGCCAGCAGCGGGGGACCAGCGAGACAAGAGACCCAGTACTTC; CDR3aa: CASSGGPARQETQYF
j_gene: TRBJ1-5; v_gene: TRBV5-1; d_gene: TRBD1; len: 16; abundance: many; CDR3nt: TGCGCCAGCAGCTTGGGTGACAGGGGCGGCAATCAGCCCCAGCATTTT; CDR3aa: CASSLGDRGGNQPQHF
j_gene: TRBJ1-2; v_gene: TRBV7-2; d_gene: -; len: 15; abundance: few; CDR3nt: TGTGCCAGCAGCTTAACGACGGCGGCTAACTATGGCTACACCTTC; CDR3aa: CASSLTTAANYGYTF
j_gene: TRBJ2-1; v_gene: TRBV7-2; d_gene: -; len: 13; abundance: many; CDR3nt: TGTGCCAGCAGCTTAGGGCTCCCCTATGAGCAGTTCTTC; CDR3aa: CASSLGLPYEQFF
j_gene: TRBJ1-2; v_gene: TRBV11-1; d_gene: -; len: 15; abundance: few; CDR3nt: TGTGCCAGCAGCCCCCGAGGGTGGGGGAACTATGGCTACACCTTC; CDR3aa: CASSPRGWGNYGYTF
j_gene: TRBJ1-6; v_gene: TRBV19; d_gene: -; len: 16; abundance: many; CDR3nt: TGTGCCAGTAGTATAGCAGTCGTTGTGGCTAATTCACCCCTCCACTTT; CDR3aa: CASSIAVVVANSPLHF
j_gene: TRBJ1-1; v_gene: TRBV20-1; d_gene: -; len: 14; abundance: many; CDR3nt: TGCAGTGCCCTTCCCGGGTCCCGAGGGACTGAAGCTTTCTTT; CDR3aa: CSALPGSRGTEAFF
j_gene: TRBJ1-2; v_gene: TRBV7-2; d_gene: -; len: 14; abundance: many; CDR3nt: TGTGCCAGCAGCAAAAGGGCAGGGGACTATGGCTACACCTTC; CDR3aa: CASSKRAGDYGYTF
j_gene: TRBJ2-1; v_gene: TRBV7-2; d_gene: TRBD2; len: 16; abundance: few; CDR3nt: TGTGCCAGCAGCGAGTTTGGGACTAGGCCCTACAATGAGCAGTTCTTC; CDR3aa: CASSEFGTRPYNEQFF
j_gene: TRBJ1-3; v_gene: TRBV7-4; d_gene: TRBD1; len: 14; abundance: -; CDR3nt: TGTGCCAGCAGCTTTCGACAGGGGAGAAACACCATATATTTT; CDR3aa: CASSFRQGRNTIYF
j_gene: TRBJ2-2; v_gene: TRBV12-3/TRBV12-4; d_gene: -; len: 14; abundance: many; CDR3nt: TGTGCCAGCAGCCTCCAATCGTTATCCGGGGAGCTGTTTTTT; CDR3aa: CASSLQSLSGELFF
j_gene: TRBJ2-2; v_gene: TRBV10-3; d_gene: -; len: 17; abundance: many; CDR3nt: TGTGCCATCAGTGAAATGACTGGGGGGACGAACACCGGGGAGCTGTTTTTT; CDR3aa: CAISEMTGGTNTGELFF
j_gene: TRBJ2-3; v_gene: TRBV20-1; d_gene: -; len: 16; abundance: many; CDR3nt: TGCAGTGCTCTTACCCTGGACAGCTCTAGCACAGATACGCAGTATTTT; CDR3aa: CSALTLDSSSTDTQYF
j_gene: TRBJ2-7; v_gene: TRBV5-1; d_gene: -; len: 16; abundance: few; CDR3nt: TGCGCCAGCAGCCGCGGGGACTCCACGAGCTCCTACGAGCAGTACTTC; CDR3aa: CASSRGDSTSSYEQYF
j_gene: TRBJ1-1; v_gene: TRBV7-4; d_gene: TRBD1; len: 15; abundance: many; CDR3nt: TGTGCCAGCAGCCTAGACCGGGACAGGGGCGAAGAAGCTTTCTTT; CDR3aa: CASSLDRDRGEEAFF
j_gene: TRBJ1-2; v_gene: TRBV12-3/TRBV12-4; d_gene: TRBD1; len: 14; abundance: many; CDR3nt: TGTGCCAGCAGTTTACAGGGGGCGGACTATGGCTACACCTTC; CDR3aa: CASSLQGADYGYTF
j_gene: TRBJ2-5; v_gene: TRBV7-6; d_gene: TRBD2; len: 15; abundance: many; CDR3nt: TGTGCCAGCAGCTTATCTAGCGGGTCTGGCGAGACCCAGTACTTC; CDR3aa: CASSLSSGSGETQYF
j_gene: TRBJ2-1; v_gene: TRBV6-2/TRBV6-3; d_gene: -; len: 15; abundance: many; CDR3nt: TGTGCCAGCAGCCCCCTAGAGGGACTTAACAATGAGCAGTTCTTC; CDR3aa: CASSPLEGLNNEQFF
j_gene: TRBJ2-5; v_gene: TRBV7-2; d_gene: TRBD1; len: 15; abundance: many; CDR3nt: TGTGCCAGCAGCCGGACAGGGGGTAGTGAGGAGACCCAGTACTTC; CDR3aa: CASSRTGGSEETQYF
j_gene: TRBJ1-2; v_gene: TRBV6-2/TRBV6-3; d_gene: -; len: 11; abundance: many; CDR3nt: TGTGCCACGGGTTTCGCGGGAGGCTACACCTTC; CDR3aa: CATGFAGGYTF
j_gene: TRBJ1-5; v_gene: TRBV23-1; d_gene: -; len: 18; abundance: many; CDR3nt: TGCGCCAGCTTGCTACCCCGGGACAACTATGATAGCAATCAGCCCCAGCATTTT; CDR3aa: CASLLPRDNYDSNQPQHF
j_gene: TRBJ2-4; v_gene: TRBV5-1; d_gene: -; len: 12; abundance: many; CDR3nt: TGCGCCAGCAGCTTGGACAGCGACATTCAGTACTTC; CDR3aa: CASSLDSDIQYF
j_gene: TRBJ1-1; v_gene: TRBV6-5; d_gene: -; len: 14; abundance: many; CDR3nt: TGTGCCACCTGGGGGGGGGCGGGGAACACTGAAGCTTTCTTT; CDR3aa: CATWGGAGNTEAFF
j_gene: TRBJ2-6; v_gene: TRBV7-2; d_gene: -; len: 15; abundance: many; CDR3nt: TGTGCCAGCAGCTTAGCGCACTCTGGGGCCAACGTCCTGACTTTC; CDR3aa: CASSLAHSGANVLTF
j_gene: TRBJ1-1; v_gene: TRBV20-1; d_gene: TRBD1; len: 14; abundance: many; CDR3nt: TGCAGTGCTGAGGGGGAGGGGGCGGACACTGAAGCTTTCTTT; CDR3aa: CSAEGEGADTEAFF